This T cell receptor beta chain is from a study of blood T cell repertoires in COVID-19 (dated by TCRdb to 2020 to 2021). With respect to the entire study: Collaborator samples came from the United States, Italy and Spain and covered acute and convalescent phases of COVID-19. The material from the prospective study consisted of cDNA or gDNA derived from T cells, B-cell-depleted T cells, or PBMCs. Subjects who had been exposed to COVID-19, were actively infected with it, or had recovered from it provided the deeply sampled blood TCRbeta repertoires that made up the dataset. The repertoires were released in a freely available public database intended as a resource for research on the immune response to SARS-CoV-2. The samples were drawn from two sources: the first 160 participants of the ongoing ImmuneRACE study, and about 1,300 subjects contributed by 6 global collaborators. A de-identified subject ID, COVID-19 status, age in years and sex were almost always included in the sample metadata. Where available, HLA class I and class II types were taken from metadata supplied by the sample provider and were not determined by assay-based typing. What the study reported, not specific to this receptor: The amount of clinical and demographic metadata varied by source and participant and was provided uncurated.

The immunoSEQ Assay, a bias-controlled multiplex PCR, was used to amplify TCRbeta CDR3 regions from genomic DNA. In the source study's methods: Within the assay, amplification of reference gene primers was used to estimate how many nucleated cells each sample contained. Sequence reads were collapsed and filtered to measure the absolute abundance of every unique TCRbeta CDR3 rearrangement. Productive Simpson clonality was computed per sample as the square root of Simpson's diversity index over productive rearrangements. TCRdb retrieved this table from immuneACCESS and kept in-frame rearrangements only. Not all clones are present; in checked studies, unresolved V genes account for under half, and no reason is known for the remainder. The V and J calls and clone size were taken over from that table, and D and trimming were inferred from the DNA. The sample table holds about 200,000 clones, of which 75% to 90% were seen once. The ten biggest clones cover roughly 4% of the sample.

Details on this clone: The target of this receptor is not known. Base qualities are not recorded, but no much larger clone differs from it by a single base.

Participants in the prospective study were enrolled through a virtual design, were aged roughly 18 to 100 years, and lived in roughly 26 United States geographic areas. To assign participants to cohorts, the prospective study relied on clinical history that participants themselves reported in a screening survey and a study questionnaire. Exposed participants were defined as having been in contact with someone with a PCR-confirmed or clinician-diagnosed COVID-19 case within 2 weeks of study entry. Each participant in the prospective study had whole blood, serum and a nasopharyngeal or oropharyngeal swab collected by mobile phlebotomists. Over a 2-month period, participants in the prospective study had the option of providing additional blood draws and questionnaires. Before DNA extraction, prospective study blood samples were shipped either frozen or at room temperature. As encoded in the germline V gene, CDR1 is SGHVS while CDR2 is FQNEAQ. The CDR3 covers 16 residues, taking in both the cysteine and the phenylalanine. Left in the record is the CDR3 DNA by itself, 48 bases read in frame from the first base. Here V drops 0 bases and J drops 1 base, and the junction holds 4 bases not matched to any gene.

The chain employs TRBV7-8 and TRBJ1-2; 8 central bases correspond to TRBD1. The source is a woman between 25 and 40 years old who had been exposed to COVID-19. Sequencing used PBMCs or T cells enriched from blood (not recorded which). Here is the DNA: TGTGCCAGCAGCTTAGCTGGGGACAGGCGTAACTATGGCTACACCTTC. Its protein is CASSLAGDRRNYGYTF.